These T cell receptor beta chains were read from a single sample in a study of T cells in Graves' hyperthyroidism and ophthalmopathy. TCRdb redid the calling of the multiplex PCR reads with MiXCR, one entry per CDR3 protein. The sample has about half a million distinct CDR3 sequences, about 20% seen once; the top ten hold 45% to 50%. The sample comprised blood. These TCRs come from a man aged 35 to 55 with Graves' ophthalmopathy. Both conserved end residues are part of each CDR3. A D gene is named only where the DNA matches it firmly. Only some rows state a clone size, as once, few, many or a class for expanded clones.

-	TRBJ1-1	few	TRBV27	TGTGCCAGCAGTGGAAATGGGTTTGGCACTGAAGCTTTCTTT	CASSGNGFGTEAFF
-	TRBJ1-1	-	TRBV3-1	TGTGCCAGTCGTGAATCCGGGCAGAACACTGAAGCTTTCTTT	CASRESGQNTEAFF
-	TRBJ2-1	few	TRBV28	TGTGCCAGCAGATCACCCCCCACAGATGAGCAGTTCTTC	CASRSPPTDEQFF
TRBD2	TRBJ2-1	many	TRBV7-9	TGTGCCAGCAGTCTGACGGGGGGCAATGAGCAGTTCTTC	CASSLTGGNEQFF
-	TRBJ2-2	-	TRBV9	TGTGCCAGCAGCGCGGGAGTTCAAGGGGGCCGGGAGCTGTTTTTT	CASSAGVQGGRELFF
-	TRBJ1-5	-	TRBV28	TGTGCCAGCAGCTCGGATCAGCCCCAGCATTTT	CASSSDQPQHF
TRBD2	TRBJ2-5	many	TRBV7-8	TGTGCCAGCAGCTTCATCGGGACTAGCGTGTCCGGAAGTGGGACCCAGTACTTC	CASSFIGTSVSGSGTQYF
-	TRBJ2-4	-	TRBV7-2	TGTGCCAGCAGCTCCGACCCGGGGAAAAACATTCAGTACTTC	CASSSDPGKNIQYF
TRBD2	TRBJ2-1	few	TRBV20-1	TGCAGTGCTAGTGGGACTAGCGGGGGGAATGAGCAGTTCTTC	CSASGTSGGNEQFF
-	TRBJ2-3	many	TRBV18	TGTGCCAGCTCACCAACGCTAGCCACAGATACGCAGTATTTT	CASSPTLATDTQYF
TRBD2	TRBJ2-3	many	TRBV20-1	TGCAGTGCTAGAGGAGGACTAGCGGGAGCCCCAGATACGCAGTATTTT	CSARGGLAGAPDTQYF
TRBD1	TRBJ1-1	-	TRBV14	TGTGCCAGCAGCCCCAGGGGGGCATACACTGAAGCTTTCTTT	CASSPRGAYTEAFF
-	TRBJ2-1	few	TRBV20-1	TGCAGTGCTAGAGATCTTCGGGGCACACTGGATGAGCAGTTCTTC	CSARDLRGTLDEQFF
-	TRBJ2-7	-	TRBV7-9	TGTGCCAGCAGGACCGGACGGAACTACGAGCAGTACTTC	CASRTGRNYEQYF
-	TRBJ2-5	many	TRBV2	TGTGCCAGCAGCCGGGACAACCAAGAGACCCAGTACTTC	CASSRDNQETQYF
TRBD1	TRBJ1-2	-	TRBV3-1	TGTGCCAGCAGCATAACGCCGGGACAGGGGAACTATGGCTACACCTTC	CASSITPGQGNYGYTF
TRBD1	TRBJ2-7	-	TRBV5-5	TGTGCCAGCAGCTTGGTGGTACAGGGGACCTACGAGCAGTACTTC	CASSLVVQGTYEQYF
-	TRBJ1-1	many	TRBV12-3/TRBV12-4	TGTGCCAGCAGTTTAGAAACGGGCACTGAAGCTTTCTTT	CASSLETGTEAFF
-	TRBJ1-1	-	TRBV27	TGTGCCAGCAGTTTCCCCCACAGGGTAGACACTGAAGCTTTCTTT	CASSFPHRVDTEAFF
-	TRBJ2-1	many	TRBV7-2	TGTGCCAGCAGCTGGCGGGGGCTGAACAATGAGCAGTTCTTC	CASSWRGLNNEQFF
TRBD1	TRBJ2-1	-	TRBV7-9	TGTGCCAGCAGCCCCGTCTGGCGCAAGGGACAGGGGGCGGGCGGGAGCTCCTACAATGAGCAGTTCTTC	CASSPVWRKGQGAGGSSYNEQFF
TRBD2	TRBJ2-1	-	TRBV11-2	TGTGCCAGCAGCTTAGGAGGGGTAGCGGGAGGGCACAATGAGCAGTTCTTC	CASSLGGVAGGHNEQFF
TRBD1	TRBJ2-1	-	TRBV20-1	TGCAGTGCCCCTAAATCTCTTGGACAGGGGGCCCACAATGAGCAGTTCTTC	CSAPKSLGQGAHNEQFF
TRBD1	TRBJ1-4	-	TRBV3-1	TGTGCCAGCAGCCGGTTGACAGGGAGAGTTGAAAAACTGTTTTTT	CASSRLTGRVEKLFF
-	TRBJ2-5	-	TRBV5-4	TGTGCCAGCAGCTTCCGGGACAAACCTTTCCTGGGAAAGTACTTC	CASSFRDKPFLGKYF
TRBD2	TRBJ2-7	many	TRBV28	TGTGCCAGCAGCCCTTCTCCTAGCGGGACTTTCTACGAGCAGTACTTC	CASSPSPSGTFYEQYF
-	TRBJ2-1	-	TRBV7-9	TGTGCCAGCAGCCCCGGGGGGACAGCTAGATTCAATGAGCAGTTCTTC	CASSPGGTARFNEQFF